These T cell receptor beta chains were read from a single sample in a study of T cell repertoires in urothelial bladder cancer. The table came from immunoSEQ multiplex PCR; TCRdb's copy has only in-frame clones and leaves some out. This sample has fewer than 15,000 clones; roughly two thirds occur once, and the top ten carry approximately 8.9%. What was sequenced was tumor-infiltrating cells from bladder cancer. Source of these receptors: a human donor with urothelial carcinoma. Both conserved end residues are part of each CDR3. The D gene is left open where the match is weak. Clone sizes are given selectively: once, few, many, or a class where the clone is expanded.

>TRBV7-2|TRBJ2-3|TRBD2|.
CASSFGTSGGLDTQYF
TGTGCCAGCAGCTTCGGGACTAGCGGGGGTCTGGATACGCAGTATTTT
>TRBV10-3|TRBJ2-3|TRBD2|.
CAIRTSGGASTDTQYF
TGTGCCATCAGGACTAGCGGGGGGGCTAGCACAGATACGCAGTATTTT
>TRBV5-1|TRBJ2-3|.|few
CASSGDTDTQYF
TGCGCCAGCTCGGGGGACACAGATACGCAGTATTTT
>TRBV10-3|TRBJ1-1|.|few
CAISPGMNTEAFF
TGTGCCATCAGTCCAGGGATGAACACTGAAGCTTTCTTT
>TRBV7-6|TRBJ2-7|TRBD1|.
CASSLQGVEQYF
TGTGCCAGCAGCCTCCAGGGGGTGGAGCAGTACTTC
>TRBV7-3|TRBJ2-5|TRBD1|.
CASSLTGAETQYF
TGTGCCAGCAGCTTGACAGGGGCTGAGACCCAGTACTTC
>TRBV18|TRBJ2-1|TRBD2|.
CASSPPSSGRLNEQFF
TGTGCCAGCTCACCACCGTCTAGCGGCAGGCTCAATGAGCAGTTCTTC
>TRBV7-8|TRBJ2-5|TRBD2|few
CASSFRGLAGGPGETQYF
TGTGCCAGCAGCTTCAGGGGACTAGCGGGGGGGCCGGGAGAGACCCAGTACTTC
>TRBV2|TRBJ1-2|TRBD1|medium-sized
CASSSGTGGFRGYTF
TGTGCCAGCAGTTCCGGGACAGGGGGCTTCAGGGGCTACACCTTC
>TRBV6-4|TRBJ2-5|TRBD2|.
CASSDPRTSGGSLSKTQYF
TGTGCCAGCAGTGACCCTAGGACTAGCGGGGGGTCTCTCTCGAAGACCCAGTACTTC
>TRBV19|TRBJ2-1|.|.
CASSRSGPTYNEQFF
TGTGCCAGTAGTAGAAGCGGGCCAACCTACAATGAGCAGTTCTTC
>TRBV2|TRBJ2-3|TRBD1|.
CASSETGQGRGTDTQYF
TGTGCCAGCAGTGAAACGGGACAGGGGCGGGGCACAGATACGCAGTATTTT
>TRBV6-5|TRBJ1-5|.|.
CASRQGYNQPQHF
TGTGCCAGCAGGCAGGGGTACAATCAGCCCCAGCATTTT
>TRBV7-3|TRBJ2-1|TRBD2|once
CATGLAGDNNEQFF
TGTGCCACGGGACTAGCGGGGGATAACAATGAGCAGTTCTTC